This is a list of T cell receptor beta chains from one sample in a study of a mutant IDH1 vaccine in newly diagnosed glioma. No antigens are known for them. Repertoires were generated with immunoSEQ multiplex PCR, while TCRdb's copy carries only in-frame clones and drops some. The sample shows roughly 28,000 clones, roughly 90% of them seen only once. Sequenced material: PBMCs, taken from a glioma patient whose treatment included an IDH1 peptide vaccine. These receptor sequences come from a man aged 18 to 29 with glioma. Both conserved end residues are part of each CDR3. The order of the fields is J gene, V gene, D gene, clone size, CDR3 DNA, CDR3 protein. The D gene is left open where the match is weak. Where a row states a size, it is once, few, many or the class of an expanded clone; other rows omit it.

TRBJ1-1 | TRBV19 | - | - | TGTGCCAATCGAGGTCGGACTGAAGCTTTCTTT | CANRGRTEAFF
TRBJ2-3 | TRBV7-8 | - | - | TGTGCCAGTATACGGGACTCGAACACAGATACGCAGTATTTT | CASIRDSNTDTQYF
TRBJ2-1 | TRBV7-9 | TRBD2 | - | TGTGCCAGCAGCTCCGGGACTAGCGGCTCCCACAATGAGCAGTTCTTC | CASSSGTSGSHNEQFF
TRBJ1-4 | TRBV4-3 | - | - | TGCGCCAGCAGCCAAGACTACAGGCCGATTAATGAAAAACTGTTTTTT | CASSQDYRPINEKLFF
TRBJ1-5 | TRBV2 | - | - | TGTGCCAGCCATCAGGGGATAGATAGCAATCAGCCCCAGCATTTT | CASHQGIDSNQPQHF
TRBJ2-1 | TRBV7-2 | TRBD2 | - | TGTGCCAGCACCCGTGATCCGGGAGGGGGGTATGAGCAGTTCTTC | CASTRDPGGGYEQFF
TRBJ1-1 | TRBV11-2 | - | - | TGTGCCAGCAGCTTAGATCTTGGACAGCTGAACACTGAAGCTTTCTTT | CASSLDLGQLNTEAFF
TRBJ1-5 | TRBV5-8 | TRBD1 | - | TGTGCCAGCAGCTTAGGACAGGGTGTTCAGCCCCAGCATTTT | CASSLGQGVQPQHF
TRBJ2-3 | TRBV5-1 | TRBD2 | - | TGCGCCAGCGGCGCGGGAGGGTATACAGATACGCAGTATTTT | CASGAGGYTDTQYF
TRBJ2-7 | TRBV29-1 | TRBD1 | - | TGCAGCGTTCAGGGACAGGGGACCTACGAGCAGTACTTC | CSVQGQGTYEQYF
TRBJ1-1 | TRBV30 | TRBD1 | - | TGTGCCTGGAGTGCAGGGGGCCGGACTGAAGCTTTCTTT | CAWSAGGRTEAFF
TRBJ1-2 | TRBV28 | - | - | TGTGCCAGCGGGGTTCGGGGCGGCTACACCTTC | CASGVRGGYTF
TRBJ1-2 | TRBV7-8 | TRBD1 | - | TGTGCCAGCAGCTTAGGACAGGGATTTCGTTATGGCTACACCTTC | CASSLGQGFRYGYTF
TRBJ1-5 | TRBV28 | - | once | TGTGCCAGCAGGGCATCCGGGACGGGTAGCAATCAGCCCCAGCATTTT | CASRASGTGSNQPQHF